These T cell receptor beta chains were read from a single sample in a study of T cell repertoires in cytomegalovirus infection. TCRdb ran MiXCR on the reads and lists one entry per CDR3 protein. The profile covers about half a million distinct CDR3 sequences, with around a third appearing a single time and roughly a sixth taken by the ten largest. No antigen is known for these receptors. This specimen consisted of cultured PBMCs, obtained from culture after CMV antigen stimulation. The source is a human donor in good health (CMV status not recorded). Some clones in this sample may be carry-over from other donors' samples. The CDR3 runs from the conserved cysteine through the conserved F or W. Fields, in order: V gene, J gene, CDR3 protein.

v_gene: TRBV12-3/TRBV12-4; j_gene: TRBJ2-2; CDR3aa: CASRPPSGTGELFF
v_gene: TRBV2; j_gene: TRBJ2-3; CDR3aa: CATQTRVGGDTQYF
v_gene: TRBV6-6; j_gene: TRBJ2-3; CDR3aa: CASRRSGSPPDTQYF
v_gene: TRBV7-3; j_gene: TRBJ1-1; CDR3aa: CASRFDRNTEAFF
v_gene: TRBV20-1; j_gene: TRBJ1-6; CDR3aa: CSARGAQGISPLHF
v_gene: TRBV7-8; j_gene: TRBJ2-1; CDR3aa: CASSLVSVSASGSLGNEQFF
v_gene: TRBV5-1; j_gene: TRBJ2-3; CDR3aa: CASSSQVTDTQYF
v_gene: TRBV7-9; j_gene: TRBJ2-7; CDR3aa: CASKGPALDYEQYF
v_gene: TRBV12-3/TRBV12-4; j_gene: TRBJ2-7; CDR3aa: CASSRGQSYEQYF
v_gene: TRBV7-2; j_gene: TRBJ2-3; CDR3aa: CASSSLAGLLKSTDTQYF
v_gene: TRBV27; j_gene: TRBJ2-5; CDR3aa: CASSSQGAGEETQYF
v_gene: TRBV30; j_gene: TRBJ2-5; CDR3aa: CAWSGKETQYF
v_gene: TRBV4-3; j_gene: TRBJ1-1; CDR3aa: CASSQDTGNTEAFF
v_gene: TRBV7-2; j_gene: TRBJ2-1; CDR3aa: CASSLQTSGLYNEQFF
v_gene: TRBV12-5; j_gene: TRBJ1-2; CDR3aa: CASGYQAGGLQGGYTF
v_gene: TRBV7-2; j_gene: TRBJ1-4; CDR3aa: CASSPNGQGREKLFF
v_gene: TRBV9; j_gene: TRBJ1-3; CDR3aa: CASSPRQGTGNTIYF
v_gene: TRBV5-4; j_gene: TRBJ1-1; CDR3aa: CASSQSPGNTEAFF
v_gene: TRBV27; j_gene: TRBJ2-1; CDR3aa: CASRSRDEQFF
v_gene: TRBV6-2/TRBV6-3; j_gene: TRBJ2-1; CDR3aa: CASNGAGEYNEQFF
v_gene: TRBV2; j_gene: TRBJ2-3; CDR3aa: CASSGLAGGADTQYF
v_gene: TRBV6-1; j_gene: TRBJ1-1; CDR3aa: CASSEEIQGTEAFF
v_gene: TRBV29-1; j_gene: TRBJ2-3; CDR3aa: CSARGGPVDTQYF
v_gene: TRBV7-2; j_gene: TRBJ1-6; CDR3aa: CASSLESSYNSPLHF
v_gene: TRBV5-1; j_gene: TRBJ2-5; CDR3aa: CASSLDRLPPTQYF
v_gene: TRBV18; j_gene: TRBJ1-2; CDR3aa: CASSPEVTGGYTF
v_gene: TRBV6-2/TRBV6-3; j_gene: TRBJ1-1; CDR3aa: CASRITGNTEAFF
v_gene: TRBV20-1; j_gene: TRBJ1-2; CDR3aa: CSARGGSYGYTF
v_gene: TRBV28; j_gene: TRBJ2-5; CDR3aa: CASSLGQGAMETQYF
v_gene: TRBV27; j_gene: TRBJ2-7; CDR3aa: CASSQYRVPNEQYF
v_gene: TRBV20-1; j_gene: TRBJ2-3; CDR3aa: CSAQGGRDTQYF